The clone carrying this TCR beta chain occurred many times. Its target is unknown. TCRdb ran MiXCR on the 5' RACE reads and lists one entry per CDR3 protein. The table shows more than 650,000 distinct CDR3 sequences, with 5.5% to 6.5% occurring only once. The germline V gene has CDR1 MNHEY and CDR2 SVGEGT. Trimming stripped 1 base from V and 6 bases from J, with 4 bases between. The CDR3 is 11 residues long. This sample was taken from a study of identical twins. Study-level findings and limits: Model-predicted out-of-frame TCR alpha sharing fell below observed values in monozygotic twins. Compared with unrelated sharing, twin-shared out-of-frame alpha sequences had more low-probability sequences.

The receptor's source is a man aged 18-30 years in good health. The V and J genes are TRBV6-2 or TRBV6-3 and TRBJ2-7; D is uncertain. Input material: naive T cells sorted from blood. DNA of the CDR3: TGTGCCAGCAGTTACTTGGGCGAGCAGTACGTC. Protein sequence: CASSYLGEQYV.